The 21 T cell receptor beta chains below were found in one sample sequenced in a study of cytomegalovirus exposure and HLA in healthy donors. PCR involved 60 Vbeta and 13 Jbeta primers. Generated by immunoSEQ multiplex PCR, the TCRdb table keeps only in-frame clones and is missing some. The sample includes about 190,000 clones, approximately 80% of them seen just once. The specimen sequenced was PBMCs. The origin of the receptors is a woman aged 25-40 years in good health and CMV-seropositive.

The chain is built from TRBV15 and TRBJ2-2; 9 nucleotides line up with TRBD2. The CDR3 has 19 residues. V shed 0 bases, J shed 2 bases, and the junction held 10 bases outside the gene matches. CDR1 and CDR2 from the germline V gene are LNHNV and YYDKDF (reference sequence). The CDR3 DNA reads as TGTGCCACCAGCAGAGATGATAGTAGCGGGGGACTTAACACCGGGGAGCTGTTTTTT. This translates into CATSRDDSSGGLNTGELFF.

The CDR3 protein is CASLEPGLAGVEQFF. The CDR3 DNA reads as TGTGCCAGCCTAGAGCCGGGACTAGCGGGAGTTGAGCAGTTCTTC. The chain uses TRBV28 and TRBJ2-1; the match to TRBD2 covers 14 bases. CDR3 length: 15 residues. Germline lookup yields CDR1 MDHEN and CDR2 SYDVKM. J gave up 9 bases and V 8 bases, and 9 bases lay outside the gene matches.

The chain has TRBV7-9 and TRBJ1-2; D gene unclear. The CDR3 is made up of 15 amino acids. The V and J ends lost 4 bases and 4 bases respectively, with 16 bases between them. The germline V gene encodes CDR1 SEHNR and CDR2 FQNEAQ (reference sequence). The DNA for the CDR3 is TGTGCCAGCAGCTCCGAAGAATCCGAGGGCTATGGCTACACCTTC. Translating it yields CASSSEESEGYGYTF.

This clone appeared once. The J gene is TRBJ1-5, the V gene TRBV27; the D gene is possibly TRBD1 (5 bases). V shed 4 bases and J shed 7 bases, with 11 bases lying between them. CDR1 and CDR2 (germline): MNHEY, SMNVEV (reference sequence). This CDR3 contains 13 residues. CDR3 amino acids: CASSSREEQPQHF. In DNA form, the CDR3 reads TGTGCCAGCAGTTCCAGGGAGGAGCAGCCCCAGCATTTT.

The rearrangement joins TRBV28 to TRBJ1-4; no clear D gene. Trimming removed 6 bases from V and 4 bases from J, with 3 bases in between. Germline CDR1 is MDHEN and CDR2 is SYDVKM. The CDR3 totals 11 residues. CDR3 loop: CASSLNEKLFF. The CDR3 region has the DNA TGTGCCAGCAGCCTTAATGAAAAACTGTTTTTT.

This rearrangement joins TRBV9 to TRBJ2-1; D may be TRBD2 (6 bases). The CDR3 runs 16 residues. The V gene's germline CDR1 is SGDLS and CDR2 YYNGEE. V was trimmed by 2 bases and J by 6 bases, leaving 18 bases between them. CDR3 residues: CASSVGGDVVFNEQFF. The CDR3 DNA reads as TGTGCCAGCAGCGTGGGGGGTGATGTGGTTTTCAATGAGCAGTTCTTC.

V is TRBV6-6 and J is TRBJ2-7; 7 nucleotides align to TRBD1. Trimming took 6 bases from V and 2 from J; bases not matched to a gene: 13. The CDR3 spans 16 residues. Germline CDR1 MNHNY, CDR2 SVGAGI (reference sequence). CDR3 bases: TGTGCCAGCAGCTTACAGGGGCAGGCCCTCCCCTACGAGCAGTACTTC. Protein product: CASSLQGQALPYEQYF.

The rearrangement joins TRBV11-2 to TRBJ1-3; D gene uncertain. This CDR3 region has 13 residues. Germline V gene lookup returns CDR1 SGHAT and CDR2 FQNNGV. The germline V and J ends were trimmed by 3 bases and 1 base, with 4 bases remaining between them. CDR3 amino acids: CASSFKSGNTIYF. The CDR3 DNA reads TGTGCCAGCAGCTTCAAATCTGGAAACACCATATATTTT.

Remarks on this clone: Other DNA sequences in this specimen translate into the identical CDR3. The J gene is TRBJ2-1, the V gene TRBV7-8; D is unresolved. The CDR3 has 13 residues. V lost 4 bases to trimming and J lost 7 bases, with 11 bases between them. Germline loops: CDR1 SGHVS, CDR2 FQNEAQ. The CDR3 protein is CASSSRGGNEQFF. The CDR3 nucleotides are TGTGCCAGCAGCTCCCGCGGCGGAAATGAGCAGTTCTTC. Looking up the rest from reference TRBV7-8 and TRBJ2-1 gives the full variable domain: GAGVSQSPRYKVAKRGQDVALRCDPISGHVSLFWYQQALGQGPEFLTYFQNEAQLDKSGLPSDRFFAERPEGSVSTLKIQRTQQEDSAVYLCASSSRGGNEQFFGPGTRLTVL.

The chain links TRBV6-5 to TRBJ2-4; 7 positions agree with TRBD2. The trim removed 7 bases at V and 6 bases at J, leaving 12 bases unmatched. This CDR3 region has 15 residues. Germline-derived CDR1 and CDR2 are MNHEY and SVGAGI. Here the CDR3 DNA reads TGTGCCAGCATGAGACAGCCCGGCGGGGGAAACATTCAGTACTTC. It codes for CASMRQPGGGNIQYF.

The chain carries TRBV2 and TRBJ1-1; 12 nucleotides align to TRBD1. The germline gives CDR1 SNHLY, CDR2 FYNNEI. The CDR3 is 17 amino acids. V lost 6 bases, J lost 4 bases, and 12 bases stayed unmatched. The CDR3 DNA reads TGTGCCAGCAGACAAGGGGGACAGGGGGCTGGGACCACTGAAGCTTTCTTT. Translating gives CASRQGGQGAGTTEAFF.

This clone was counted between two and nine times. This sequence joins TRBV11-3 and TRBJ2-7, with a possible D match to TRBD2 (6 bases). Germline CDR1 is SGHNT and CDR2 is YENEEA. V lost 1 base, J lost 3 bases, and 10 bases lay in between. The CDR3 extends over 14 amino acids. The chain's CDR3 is CASSLGPEGYEQYF. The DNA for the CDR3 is TGTGCCAGCAGCTTAGGACCGGAGGGCTACGAGCAGTACTTC.

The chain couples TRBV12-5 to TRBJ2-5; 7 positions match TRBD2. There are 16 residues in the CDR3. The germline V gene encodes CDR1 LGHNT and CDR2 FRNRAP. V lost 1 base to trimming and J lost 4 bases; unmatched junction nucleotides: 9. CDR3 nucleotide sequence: TGTGCTAGTGGTTTGGACGGACTAGTAGCTTCAGAGACCCAGTACTTC. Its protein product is CASGLDGLVASETQYF.

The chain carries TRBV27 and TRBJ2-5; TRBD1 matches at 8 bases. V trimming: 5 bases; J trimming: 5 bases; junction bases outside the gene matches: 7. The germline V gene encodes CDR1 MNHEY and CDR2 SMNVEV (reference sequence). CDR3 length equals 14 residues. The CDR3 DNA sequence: TGTGCCAGCAGTAAAGACAGGGGAGGCGAGACCCAGTACTTC. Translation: CASSKDRGGETQYF.

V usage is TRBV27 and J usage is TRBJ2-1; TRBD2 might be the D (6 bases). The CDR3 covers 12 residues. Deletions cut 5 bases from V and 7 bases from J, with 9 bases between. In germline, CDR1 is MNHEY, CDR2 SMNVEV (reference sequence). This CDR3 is CASSMTRNEQFF. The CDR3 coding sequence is TGTGCCAGCAGTATGACTAGGAATGAGCAGTTCTTC.

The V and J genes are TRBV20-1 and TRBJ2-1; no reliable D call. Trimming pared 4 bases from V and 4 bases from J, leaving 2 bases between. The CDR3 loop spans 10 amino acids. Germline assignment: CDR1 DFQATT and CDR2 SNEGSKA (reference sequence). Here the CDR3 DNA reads TGCAGTGCTACTTACAATGAGCAGTTCTTC. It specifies CSATYNEQFF.

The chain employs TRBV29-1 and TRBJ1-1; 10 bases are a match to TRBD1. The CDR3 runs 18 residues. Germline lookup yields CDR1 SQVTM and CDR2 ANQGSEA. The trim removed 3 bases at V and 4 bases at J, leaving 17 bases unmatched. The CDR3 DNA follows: TGCAGCGTTGACCGTCTGGGACAGGGGCTTACTTTGGGCACTGAAGCTTTCTTT. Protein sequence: CSVDRLGQGLTLGTEAFF.

In nucleotides, the CDR3 is TGTGCCAGCAGCTTCCAGCGGGACAGGGCAAATCAGCCCCAGCATTTT. This sequence encodes CASSFQRDRANQPQHF. The J gene is TRBJ1-5, the V gene TRBV7-9; 9 bases agree with TRBD1. The CDR3 has 16 residues. CDR1 is SEHNR, CDR2 FQNEAQ, per germline (reference sequence). Losses at the gene ends were 3 bases for V and 4 bases for J; bases not matched to a gene: 7.

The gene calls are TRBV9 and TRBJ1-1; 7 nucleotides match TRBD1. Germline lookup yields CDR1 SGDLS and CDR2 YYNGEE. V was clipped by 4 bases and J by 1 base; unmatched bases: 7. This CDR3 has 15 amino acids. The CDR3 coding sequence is TGTGCCAGCAGCCAAATGGGACAGCCGAACACTGAAGCTTTCTTT. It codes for CASSQMGQPNTEAFF.

The CDR3, as DNA: TGTGCCAGCAGCTTAGGGCGGACTAGCGGGTACCAAGAGACCCAGTACTTC. This encodes CASSLGRTSGYQETQYF. The rearrangement joins TRBV7-2 to TRBJ2-5; 11 bases are a match to TRBD2. The CDR3 covers 17 residues. Germline CDR1 and CDR2: SGHTA and FQGNSA. The V gene end was trimmed by 1 base and the J gene end by 0 bases; junction bases not matched to a gene: 4.

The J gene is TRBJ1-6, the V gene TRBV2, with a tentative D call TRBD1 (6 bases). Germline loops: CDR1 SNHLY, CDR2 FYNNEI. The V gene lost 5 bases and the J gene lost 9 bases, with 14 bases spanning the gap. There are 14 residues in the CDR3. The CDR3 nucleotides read TGTGCCAGCAGTAGTACAGGGAGTCGTTCACCCCTCCACTTT. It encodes CASSSTGSRSPLHF. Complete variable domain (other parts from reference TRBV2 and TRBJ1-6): EPEVTQTPSHQVTQMGQEVILRCVPISNHLYFYWYRQILGQKVEFLVSFYNNEISEKSEIFDDQFSVERPDGSNFTLKIRSTKLEDSAMYFCASSSTGSRSPLHFGNGTRLTVT.